Presented here are 3 T cell receptor beta chains from one specimen sequenced in a study of T cells in Graves' hyperthyroidism and ophthalmopathy. Regions amplified from RNA transcripts were the TCR beta CDR3 regions. First-round RT-PCR of the TCR CDR3 relied on the HTBI primer set. TCRdb reanalysed the multiplex PCR reads using MiXCR and keeps one entry per CDR3 protein. The profile shows roughly 500,000 distinct CDR3 sequences, about 15% of them singletons. Specimen: blood. These receptors all come from a woman younger than 45 with Graves' hyperthyroidism that later progressed to Graves' ophthalmopathy.

This chain uses TRBV28 with TRBJ2-5; D unresolved. Germline V CDR1 and CDR2: MDHEN, SYDVKM. V was cut by 6 bases and J by 2 bases, with 10 bases left in between. The CDR3 covers 13 residues. The CDR3 loop is CASSQARQETQYF. The CDR3 DNA reads as TGTGCCAGCAGCCAAGCCCGACAAGAGACCCAGTACTTC.

This clonotype was seen repeatedly, ten times or more. This chain uses TRBV9 with TRBJ1-2; D is ambiguous. Looked up from germline, CDR1 is SGDLS and CDR2 is YYNGEE. The CDR3 loop spans 12 amino acids. Trimming pared 2 bases from V and 8 bases from J, leaving 10 bases between. The CDR3 reads CASSVVESGYTF. The CDR3 DNA sequence: TGTGCCAGCAGCGTTGTTGAGAGCGGCTACACCTTC.

In its sample, this clonotype was seen many times. The rearrangement uses TRBV6-2 or TRBV6-3 and TRBJ1-1; maybe TRBD1 (5 bases). V gave up 5 bases and J gave up 0 bases, with 13 bases separating them. The CDR3 totals 15 residues. Germline loops: CDR1 MNHEY, CDR2 SVGEGT. For the CDR3, the DNA is TGTGCCAGCAGTCCCGGGACCGAGATGAACACTGAAGCTTTCTTT. It yields the protein CASSPGTEMNTEAFF.